This T cell receptor beta chain originates from a study of blood T cell repertoires in COVID-19 (dated by TCRdb to 2018 to 2021). Turning to the overall study: Samples from collaborators originated in the United States, Italy and Spain and spanned both the acute and convalescent phases of COVID-19. Samples came from the ongoing ImmuneRACE study (first 160 participants) plus 1,254 subjects from 6 global collaborators. Where HLA class I and class II types were available, the types were taken from metadata supplied by the sample provider, not from assay-based typing. Deeply sampled blood TCRbeta repertoires from subjects exposed to, actively infected with, or recovered from COVID-19 were included in the dataset. Sample metadata almost always included a de-identified subject ID, COVID-19 status, age in years and sex. The material from the prospective study consisted of cDNA or gDNA derived from T cells, B-cell-depleted T cells, or PBMCs. The repertoires were made available in a free public database intended to serve as a resource for research on the immune response to SARS-CoV-2.

In Seattle, one collaborating source enrolled patients while the infection was active and tracked those patients longitudinally over the course of disease. Each collaborating institution followed its own protocols to collect whole blood in K2EDTA tubes. For TCRbeta analysis, collaborators shipped samples as frozen whole blood, isolated PBMCs, or DNA extracted from either of those sample types. TCRbeta CDR3 regions were amplified from genomic DNA by means of the immunoSEQ Assay, a bias-controlled multiplex PCR. The authors processed their data as follows. The number of nucleated cells in each sample was estimated by amplification of reference gene primers within the assay. Sequence reads were collapsed and filtered to measure the absolute abundance of every unique TCRbeta CDR3 rearrangement. For each sample, productive Simpson clonality was calculated as the square root of Simpson's diversity index over productive rearrangements. What TCRdb holds here is the immuneACCESS table cut down to in-frame rearrangements. Part of the clones is not present; checked against another copy, under half of the missing clones reflect an unresolved V gene, and the others are unexplained. Clonal size and the V and J genes are those of that table, whereas D and trimming came from the DNA. The sample yields approximately 350,000 clones; 88% were counted once. The ten top clones hold 7.3% of the sample.

From the cysteine through the phenylalanine, the CDR3 covers 13 amino acids. Solely the CDR3 DNA is kept, with 39 bases framed from the first base. In the case of this clone: Its antigen remains undetermined. One base away there is no much larger clone; base qualities are not given.

General study outcomes and caveats: Clinical and demographic metadata were provided uncurated, with the amount varying by source and participant.

The sequence links TRBV21-1 to TRBJ2-7; whether TRBD2, the table's D call, matches the DNA was not checked. TRBV21-1 is a pseudogene locus. Sequenced: peripheral blood. The sequence was collected from a woman aged 70 to 79 with COVID-19, enrolled during active disease. DNA sequence: TGTGCCAGCAGCAAAGTTGGTAGCTACGAGCAGTACTTC. Translated, it reads CASSKVGSYEQYF.